The 26 T cell receptor beta chains below were found in one sample sequenced in a study of regulatory T cells in long-lasting Graves disease. Both iRepertoire HTBI primers and Arm-PCR of CDR3 regions were used to build the TCR beta libraries. TCRdb re-called the multiplex PCR reads through MiXCR, storing one row per CDR3 protein. The sample consists of about 210,000 distinct CDR3 sequences, roughly 20% of them appearing once. Time point given: newly diagnosed GD, antithyroid drugs for less than 3 months. With RNA extracted from PBMCs as input, the TCR library was made. The same data also contributed to another study, on T cells in Graves' hyperthyroidism and ophthalmopathy.

Source: peripheral blood mononuclear cells (PBMCs), taken at new diagnosis, from a patient treated with antithyroid drugs. These receptors came from a woman aged 25 to 39 with Graves disease.

This clonotype was detected ten times or more. The J gene is TRBJ1-4, the V gene TRBV7-9; D is unresolved. Germline V gives CDR1 SEHNR, CDR2 FQNEAQ (reference sequence). V was shortened by 6 bases and J by 6 bases, with 14 bases between the two germline ends. The CDR3 consists of 14 residues. CDR3 region: CASSSGRRDEKLFF. The CDR3 region has the DNA TGTGCCAGCAGTTCGGGCCGACGAGATGAAAAACTGTTTTTT. The complete variable domain, with remaining parts taken from reference TRBV7-9 and TRBJ1-4, reads DTGVSQNPRHKITKRGQNVTFRCDPISEHNRLYWYRQTLGQGPEFLTYFQNEAQLEKSRLLSDRFSAERPKGSFSTLEIQRTEQGDSAMYLCASSSGRRDEKLFFGSGTQLSVL.

The rearrangement uses TRBV12-3 or TRBV12-4 and TRBJ2-3; D might be TRBD2 (6 bases). Trimming left V 5 bases short and J 2 bases short, with 8 bases between. The CDR3 is 13 amino acids. The DNA for the CDR3 is TGTGCCAGCAGTGGAGGGACCACAGATACGCAGTATTTT. Residues: CASSGGTTDTQYF.

This clonotype was observed many times. The CDR3: CASSIGQPRTDTQYF. In DNA, the CDR3 is TGTGCCAGTAGTATAGGACAGCCTCGCACAGATACGCAGTATTTT. The V and J genes are TRBV19 and TRBJ2-3; maybe TRBD1 (5 bases). CDR3 length: 15 amino acids. The germline gives CDR1 LNHDA, CDR2 SQIVND (reference sequence). Trimming took off 1 base at V and 1 base at J, with 9 bases between the two ends. Complete variable domain (other parts from reference TRBV19 and TRBJ2-3): DGGITQSPKYLFRKEGQNVTLSCEQNLNHDAMYWYRQDPGQGLRLIYYSQIVNDFQKGDIAEGYSVSREKKESFPLTVTSAQKNPTAFYLCASSIGQPRTDTQYFGPGTRLTVL.

This clonotype was recorded at least ten times. The chain is built from TRBV6-1 and TRBJ1-5; perhaps TRBD1 as D (6 bases). The length of the CDR3 is 15 residues. V was cut by 4 bases and J by 3 bases, with 13 bases left in between. Germline CDR1 is MNHNS and CDR2 is SASEGT. CDR3 sequence (DNA): TGTGCCAGCAGTGCCGATGGGGGGCTCAATCAGCCCCAGCATTTT. Translated: CASSADGGLNQPQHF.

Many counts were recorded for this clonotype. The chain combines TRBV6-1 with TRBJ1-4, with TRBD1 matching over 11 bases. Unmatched junction bases numbered 6, after V lost 5 bases and J lost 7 bases. The germline gives CDR1 MNHNS, CDR2 SASEGT. The CDR3 runs 15 residues. The CDR3 bases are TGTGCCAGCAGTACCAGGACAGGGGGCCGTGAAAAACTGTTTTTT. Its translation: CASSTRTGGREKLFF.

At least ten counts were recorded for this clonotype. The V gene is TRBV27, the J gene TRBJ1-6; 8 bases match TRBD1. With 6 bases clipped from V and 9 bases from J, the junction kept 13 bases outside the gene matches. The CDR3 covers 16 residues. CDR1 MNHEY and CDR2 SMNVEV come from the germline V gene (reference sequence). The CDR3 bases are TGTGCCAGCAGCAAGAATCAGGGGGCTTCTCCTTCACCCCTCCACTTT. Protein: CASSKNQGASPSPLHF.

The chain couples TRBV11-2 to TRBJ2-3; D gene unclear. Germline values: CDR1 SGHAT, CDR2 FQNNGV. This CDR3 has 16 amino acids. V was shortened by 4 bases and J by 5 bases, with 19 bases between the two germline ends. The CDR3 coding sequence is TGTGCCAGCAGCTGGCCCTCTGGGATCGGTGGAGATACGCAGTATTTT. It codes for CASSWPSGIGGDTQYF. The full variable domain, in which reference TRBV11-2 and TRBJ2-3 provide the parts outside the CDR3, is EAGVAQSPRYKIIEKRQSVAFWCNPISGHATLYWYQQILGQGPKLLIQFQNNGVVDDSQLPKDRFSAERLKGVDSTLKIQPAKLEDSAVYLCASSWPSGIGGDTQYFGPGTRLTVL.

As for this clonotype: A much larger clone lies a single base off, so this may be a read error. The chain combines TRBV6-2 or TRBV6-3 with TRBJ2-1; weak D call: TRBD2 (6 bases). Germline assignment: CDR1 MNHEY and CDR2 SVGEGT. This CDR3 region has 15 residues. Written as DNA, the CDR3 is TGTGCCGGCAGTTACTCGTCAGGAGGGGACAATGAGCAGTTCTTC. This gives the protein CAGSYSSGGDNEQFF.

This clonotype was detected ten times or more. V and J are TRBV28 and TRBJ1-1, with TRBD1 matching 7 bases. CDR3 length: 12 amino acids. J gave up 11 bases and V 6 bases, and 9 bases lay outside the gene matches. Germline V CDR1 and CDR2: MDHEN, SYDVKM. The CDR3 sequence: CASRIPGGEAFF. The CDR3 DNA sequence: TGTGCCAGCAGGATCCCAGGGGGTGAGGCTTTCTTT.

This clonotype was observed at least ten times. The gene calls are TRBV7-2 and TRBJ2-7; 7 bases are shared with TRBD1. After removal of 3 bases from V and 3 bases from J, the junction contained 8 bases not matched to a gene. There are 15 residues in the CDR3. Germline-derived CDR1 and CDR2 are SGHTA and FQGNSA. In DNA form, the CDR3 reads TGTGCCAGCAGCTTGTTAGACAGGGAAGACTACGAGCAGTACTTC. It encodes CASSLLDREDYEQYF.

The sample holds many counts of this clonotype. V and J are TRBV28 and TRBJ1-2, with no clear D. The CDR3 is 13 amino acids. Germline CDR1 is MDHEN and CDR2 is SYDVKM. The V gene lost 6 bases and the J gene lost 3 bases, with 11 bases spanning the gap. The CDR3 protein is CASRYRSDYGYTF. The CDR3 DNA sequence: TGTGCCAGCAGGTATAGGTCCGACTATGGCTACACCTTC.

This clonotype was detected ten times or more. The J gene is TRBJ1-1, the V gene TRBV2; no clear D gene. This CDR3 is 11 amino acids long. Germline CDR1 reads SNHLY; CDR2 reads FYNNEI. The V end lost 5 bases, the J end lost 7 bases, and 8 bases lay between the germline ends. For the CDR3, the DNA is TGTGCCAGCAGTCCCCAGGTTGAAGCTTTCTTT. This codes for CASSPQVEAFF. Full variable domain (outside the CDR3, taken from reference TRBV2 and TRBJ1-1): EPEVTQTPSHQVTQMGQEVILRCVPISNHLYFYWYRQILGQKVEFLVSFYNNEISEKSEIFDDQFSVERPDGSNFTLKIRSTKLEDSAMYFCASSPQVEAFFGQGTRLTVV.

This clonotype came up many times. The chain uses TRBV12-3 or TRBV12-4 and TRBJ1-6, with D hard to call. The CDR3 contains 12 residues. Trimming removed 3 bases at V and 9 bases at J, with 6 bases between. CDR3 DNA: TGTGCCAGCAGTTTTTACGCTTCACCCCTCCACTTT. It encodes CASSFYASPLHF.

A few counts support this clonotype. This chain uses TRBV18 with TRBJ1-3; the match to TRBD1 covers 10 bases. V shed 2 bases, J shed 3 bases, and the junction held 4 bases outside the gene matches. The CDR3 is 16 amino acids. CDR1 is KGHSH and CDR2 is LQKENI in the germline V gene. Here the CDR3 DNA reads TGTGCCAGCTCACCAACCGGGACAGGGGATGGAAACACCATATATTTT. Amino acid sequence: CASSPTGTGDGNTIYF.

This clonotype was counted at least ten times. The J gene is TRBJ2-7, the V gene TRBV12-3 or TRBV12-4; 9 nucleotides agree with TRBD1. Trimming took 8 bases from V and 4 from J; bases not matched to a gene: 18. The CDR3 totals 17 residues. The CDR3 sequence is CASGTYTGGATRYEQYF. The CDR3 region has the DNA TGTGCCAGCGGGACTTACACAGGGGGCGCTACCCGATACGAGCAGTACTTC.

This clonotype was found many times. V and J are TRBV19 and TRBJ1-4; perhaps TRBD1 as D (6 bases). This CDR3 is 14 amino acids long. V lost 10 bases and J 6 bases, leaving 18 bases between the germline ends. CDR1 is LNHDA, CDR2 SQIVND, per germline (reference sequence). This chain's CDR3 is CATQDRGAHEKLFF. Here the CDR3 DNA reads TGTGCCACCCAAGATCGGGGGGCGCATGAAAAACTGTTTTTT.

This clonotype has ten or more counts. The chain combines TRBV9 with TRBJ2-3; 11 bases are a match to TRBD2. V was pared by 1 base and J by 3 bases, with 1 base of the junction left unmatched. There are 15 residues in the CDR3. Germline V gives CDR1 SGDLS, CDR2 YYNGEE. This CDR3 is CASSVRLAGTDTQYF. CDR3 sequence (DNA): TGTGCCAGCAGCGTACGACTAGCGGGGACAGATACGCAGTATTTT.

There are a few counts of this clonotype. CDR3 DNA: TGTGCCAGCAGTGGATGGAAGCAAGGAAACACCATATATTTT. Its translation is CASSGWKQGNTIYF. The genes are TRBV6-1 and TRBJ1-3; no clear D. CDR1 is MNHNS and CDR2 is SASEGT in the germline V gene. V shed 4 bases and J shed 4 bases, with 11 bases lying between them. This CDR3 comprises 14 residues.

This clonotype was counted ten times or more. This rearrangement joins TRBV6-5 to TRBJ1-2; D is ambiguous. Germline CDR1 is MNHEY and CDR2 is SVGAGI. V was shortened by 0 bases and J by 5 bases, with 19 bases between the two germline ends. This CDR3 spans 17 amino acids. The CDR3 nucleotides are TGTGCCAGCAGTTACTCGGATTCCCGCCGTATGCGTTATGGCTACACCTTC. This codes for CASSYSDSRRMRYGYTF.

The table lists this clonotype with many counts. The chain recombines TRBV29-1 with TRBJ2-5, with 8 bases that match TRBD2. Germline V gives CDR1 SQVTM, CDR2 ANQGSEA. V shed 6 bases and J 9 bases; nucleotides not matched to a gene: 12. This CDR3 comprises 13 residues. CDR3: CSVKPGLERAQYF. As DNA, the CDR3 is TGCAGCGTGAAACCGGGACTAGAACGAGCCCAGTACTTC.

This clonotype was counted many times. The V call is TRBV12-3 or TRBV12-4, the J call TRBJ2-3, with D unclear. This CDR3 has 14 amino acids. The V end was cut by 3 bases, the J end by 0 bases, with 7 bases between. The DNA for the CDR3 is TGTGCCAGCAGTTTGCCTTTTAGCACAGATACGCAGTATTTT. This encodes CASSLPFSTDTQYF.

At least ten counts were recorded for this clonotype. V is TRBV28 and J is TRBJ1-4; 7 bases align to TRBD1. The V gene's germline CDR1 is MDHEN and CDR2 SYDVKM. The ends lost 4 bases at V and 4 bases at J; junction bases unmatched: 9. There are 16 residues in the CDR3. The CDR3 here is CASSSLTGTYNEKLFF. CDR3 in DNA: TGTGCCAGCAGTTCCCTGACAGGGACCTATAATGAAAAACTGTTTTTT.

This clonotype was seen ten or more times. This chain uses TRBV24-1 with TRBJ1-2; 7 bases align to TRBD1. V shed 4 bases and J 4 bases; nucleotides not matched to a gene: 5. Germline-derived CDR1 and CDR2 are KGHDR and SFDVKD. There are 14 residues in the CDR3. CDR3 sequence (DNA): TGTGCCACCAGTGACTCCGGGACAGTCTATGGCTACACCTTC. Protein: CATSDSGTVYGYTF.

This clonotype was observed many times. V is TRBV25-1 and J is TRBJ2-5; D unresolved. The CDR3 totals 16 residues. Deletions cut 5 bases from V and 4 bases from J, with 20 bases between. The germline V gene has CDR1 MGHDK and CDR2 SYGVNS. The CDR3 DNA reads TGTGCCAGCAGTCCCGGCTCTTTAGGCAGAAGAGAGACCCAGTACTTC. Amino acid sequence: CASSPGSLGRRETQYF.

This clonotype was seen ten or more times. The rearrangement uses TRBV11-2 and TRBJ1-2, with TRBD1 identical over 7 bases. CDR1 is SGHAT and CDR2 is FQNNGV in the germline V gene. Unmatched junction bases numbered 5, after V lost 1 base and J lost 3 bases. This CDR3 is 15 amino acids long. In DNA form, the CDR3 reads TGTGCCAGCAGCTTAGGGACAGGCCGAGACTATGGCTACACCTTC. Residues: CASSLGTGRDYGYTF.

This clonotype was seen many times. The chain couples TRBV28 to TRBJ1-5, with D possibly matching TRBD1 (6 bases). The CDR3 runs 16 residues. The V end lost 3 bases, the J end lost 2 bases, and 14 bases lay between the germline ends. The V gene's germline CDR1 is MDHEN and CDR2 SYDVKM. Here the CDR3 reads CASSFRSGEGNQPQHF. DNA of the CDR3: TGTGCCAGCAGTTTTAGGTCAGGGGAGGGCAATCAGCCCCAGCATTTT.